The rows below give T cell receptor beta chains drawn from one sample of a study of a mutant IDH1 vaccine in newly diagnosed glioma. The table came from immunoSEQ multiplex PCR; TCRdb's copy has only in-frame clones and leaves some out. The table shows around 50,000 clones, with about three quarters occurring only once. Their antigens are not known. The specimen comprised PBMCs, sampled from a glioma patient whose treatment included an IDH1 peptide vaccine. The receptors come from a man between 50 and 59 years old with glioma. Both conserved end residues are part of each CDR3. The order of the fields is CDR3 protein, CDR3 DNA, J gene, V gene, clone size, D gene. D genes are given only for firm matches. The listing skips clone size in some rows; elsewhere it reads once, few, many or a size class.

CASTAASGATYEQYF,TGTGCCAGCACCGCTGCCAGCGGGGCTACCTACGAGCAGTACTTC,TRBJ2-7,TRBV7-9,NA,TRBD2
CASSPGITSYNEQFF,TGTGCCAGCAGCCCTGGGATTACCAGCTACAATGAGCAGTTCTTC,TRBJ2-1,TRBV7-2,NA,NA
CASLKDGFNQPQHF,TGTGCCTCACTAAAGGACGGTTTCAATCAGCCCCAGCATTTT,TRBJ1-5,TRBV2,NA,NA
CASSQQAGYYEQYF,TGCGCCAGCAGCCAACAGGCGGGGTATTACGAGCAGTACTTC,TRBJ2-7,TRBV4-1,once,NA
CASSMGAGTSGEQYF,TGTGCCAGTAGTATGGGGGCGGGGACCTCTGGCGAGCAGTACTTC,TRBJ2-7,TRBV19,once,NA
CASSSAIRATGELFF,TGTGCCAGCAGCTCTGCAATCAGGGCAACCGGGGAGCTGTTTTTT,TRBJ2-2,TRBV7-9,NA,NA
CSVSGAASYNEQFF,TGCAGCGTGTCGGGGGCCGCGTCCTACAATGAGCAGTTCTTC,TRBJ2-1,TRBV29-1,NA,NA
CASSLVGITEAFF,TGTGCCAGCAGCTTGGTAGGGATCACTGAAGCTTTCTTT,TRBJ1-1,TRBV5-4,NA,NA
CSVKIGGTNTEAFF,TGCAGCGTTAAAATAGGGGGGACAAACACTGAAGCTTTCTTT,TRBJ1-1,TRBV29-1,few,NA
CASSGRNLGYGYTF,TGTGCCAGCAGCGGACGGAATCTCGGCTATGGCTACACCTTC,TRBJ1-2,TRBV5-4,NA,NA